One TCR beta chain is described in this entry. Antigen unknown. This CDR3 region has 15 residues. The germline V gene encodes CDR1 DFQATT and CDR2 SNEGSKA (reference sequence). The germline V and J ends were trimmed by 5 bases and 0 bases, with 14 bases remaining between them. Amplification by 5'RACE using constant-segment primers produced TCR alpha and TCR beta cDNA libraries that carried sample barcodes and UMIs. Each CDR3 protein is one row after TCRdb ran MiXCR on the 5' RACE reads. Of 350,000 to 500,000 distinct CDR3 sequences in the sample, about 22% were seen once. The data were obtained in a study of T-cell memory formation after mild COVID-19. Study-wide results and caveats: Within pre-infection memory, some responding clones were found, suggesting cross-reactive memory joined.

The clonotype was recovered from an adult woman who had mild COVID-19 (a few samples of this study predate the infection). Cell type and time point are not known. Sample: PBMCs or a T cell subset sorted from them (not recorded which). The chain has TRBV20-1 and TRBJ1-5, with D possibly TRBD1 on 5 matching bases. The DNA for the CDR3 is TGCAGTGCTTGCCGCCGACAGCTTAGCAATCAGCCCCAGCATTTT. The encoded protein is CSACRRQLSNQPQHF.